Below, one T cell receptor beta chain is given with its context. This sample was included in a study of TIL therapy for anti-PD-1-resistant metastatic lung cancer. Sequencing used immunoSEQ v3. TCRdb's copy holds only in-frame clones and misses some; the assay was immunoSEQ multiplex PCR. The table lists roughly 46,000 clones, about 86% of them singletons, with about 5% in the top ten. Germline V gene lookup returns CDR1 MGHRA and CDR2 YSYEKL. Trimming pared 1 base from V and 2 bases from J, leaving 9 bases between. This CDR3 spans 15 amino acids. Specified time point: pre-treatment sample, taken before nivolumab and TIL therapy.

The clonotype originates from a person aged 25 to 85 with non-small cell lung cancer. The sample in question was blood, obtained at baseline. This chain connects TRBV4-1 to TRBJ2-1; D is unclear. In DNA, the CDR3 is TGCGCCAGCAGCCAAGGGTTACAGACCTACAATGAGCAGTTCTTC. Translation: CASSQGLQTYNEQFF.